This entry describes one T cell receptor beta chain. Libraries were prepared by immunoSEQ multiplex PCR; TCRdb keeps only in-frame clonotypes and omits some of them. The table has thousands of clones, 60% to 80% seen once; the top ten hold about 17%. The sample is drawn from a study of T cell clonotyping in hematopoietic cell transplantation. Per germline, CDR1 SGHDT and CDR2 YYEEEE. The CDR3 covers 14 residues. Deletions cut 3 bases from V and 2 bases from J, with 10 bases between. Sample: PBMCs, taken 180 days after allogeneic stem cell transplant. V is TRBV5-6 and J is TRBJ2-3; D might be TRBD1 or TRBD2, each matching 5 bases. The origin of this receptor is a male patient aged 40-50 years who had an allogeneic stem cell transplant from a related donor, so the T cells may come from the graft donor. Some clones in this sample may be carry-over from other donors' samples. The CDR3 loop is CASSSGPITDTQYF. CDR3 in DNA: TGTGCCAGCAGCTCGGGACCGATCACAGATACGCAGTATTTT.